The 24 T cell receptor beta chains listed next were all sequenced from one sample in a study of blood T cell repertoires in COVID-19 (dated by TCRdb to 2020 to 2021). The library was made by the immunoSEQ multiplex PCR assay. This immuneACCESS table, as held by TCRdb, lists in-frame sequences with V and J called but not all clones. Of the missing ones, under half trace to an unresolved V gene in checked studies; the others have no known cause. Within this sample are some 76,000 clones, with less than 95% of them counted one time only. About 5.1% of the sample is in the top ten clones. The sample taken for sequencing was peripheral blood. Receptors were obtained from a woman aged 18 to 35 with acute or convalescent COVID-19.

The chain recombines TRBV5-8 with TRBJ1-5, with TRBD1 matching 7 bases. Germline V gives CDR1 SGHTS, CDR2 YDEGEE. With V trimmed by 4 bases and J by 5 bases, 12 bases remained unmatched. There are 16 residues in the CDR3. CDR3 bases: TGTGCCAGCAGCCCCGGACGCAGGGGGTTCGATCAGCCCCAGCATTTT. Residues: CASSPGRRGFDQPQHF.

The genes are TRBV18 and TRBJ1-1; possibly TRBD1 for D (6 bases). There are 14 residues in the CDR3. Trimming stripped 2 bases from V and 4 bases from J, with 11 bases between. CDR1 is KGHSH and CDR2 is LQKENI in the germline V gene. DNA for the CDR3: TGTGCCAGCTCACCAACAGGGTTGGGCACTGAAGCTTTCTTT. It is translated as CASSPTGLGTEAFF.

V gene TRBV12-3 or TRBV12-4 combines with J gene TRBJ2-4; D not certain. The V end was cut by 2 bases, the J end by 4 bases, with 3 bases between. The CDR3 is 12 amino acids. The CDR3 DNA is TGTGCCAGCAGTTTATATAAAAACATTCAGTACTTC. Its translation is CASSLYKNIQYF.

This CDR3 is CASSLGRDRVNWANEKLFF. CDR3 DNA: TGTGCCAGCAGCTTAGGGCGGGACAGGGTCAATTGGGCTAATGAAAAACTGTTTTTT. The rearrangement uses TRBV11-2 and TRBJ1-4; 9 bases are shared with TRBD1. V trimming: 1 base; J trimming: 3 bases; junction bases outside the gene matches: 12. The CDR3 is made up of 19 amino acids. Germline values: CDR1 SGHAT, CDR2 FQNNGV.

The rearrangement uses TRBV2 and TRBJ1-5; D gene ambiguous. CDR3 size: 15 residues. CDR1 and CDR2 from the germline V gene are SNHLY and FYNNEI. The germline V and J ends were trimmed by 1 base and 3 bases, with 10 bases remaining between them. The DNA of the CDR3 is TGTGCCAGCAGTGAAGTTGAGATAAACAATCAGCCCCAGCATTTT. This sequence encodes CASSEVEINNQPQHF.

The rearrangement uses TRBV18 and TRBJ2-3, with 8 bases that match TRBD2. The CDR3 sequence is 16 residues long. CDR1 and CDR2 (germline): KGHSH, LQKENI. The V and J ends lost 2 bases and 4 bases, in that order; junction bases with no gene match: 8. CDR3 DNA sequence: TGTGCCAGCTCACCAGGGCGGGAGGCCAATGCAGATACGCAGTATTTT. As protein: CASSPGREANADTQYF.

The chain joins TRBV7-9 to TRBJ2-3, with TRBD2 matching 7 bases. The CDR3 loop spans 13 amino acids. The germline V gene encodes CDR1 SEHNR and CDR2 FQNEAQ (reference sequence). The trim removed 11 bases at V and 2 bases at J, leaving 7 bases unmatched. In nucleotides, the CDR3 is TGTGCCTCTGGGGAGGGGAACACAGATACGCAGTATTTT. It yields the protein CASGEGNTDTQYF.

The genes are TRBV5-1 and TRBJ1-2, with no clear D. Between the trimmed V and J ends, which lost 3 bases and 1 base, there was a span of 7 bases. The CDR3 consists of 13 residues. Germline V gene sequence: CDR1 SGHRS, CDR2 YFSETQ. The CDR3: CASSSNSNYGYTF. DNA of the CDR3: TGCGCCAGCAGCTCGAACAGTAACTATGGCTACACCTTC.

V gene TRBV3-1 (or the pseudogene TRBV3-2) combines with J gene TRBJ1-1; D might be TRBD1 (5 bases). Germline loops: CDR1 LGHDT, CDR2 YNNKEL (reference sequence). The CDR3 totals 16 residues. The V end was cut by 1 base, the J end by 4 bases, with 16 bases between. The DNA of the CDR3 is TGTGCCAGCAGCCAAGGAATGGTAGGGGCCCTCACTGAAGCTTTCTTT. Translation gives CASSQGMVGALTEAFF.

This clone appeared once. The chain couples TRBV24-1 to TRBJ1-3, with TRBD1 matching over 7 bases. This CDR3 spans 16 amino acids. With V trimmed by 5 bases and J by 1 base, 7 bases remained unmatched. Germline lookup yields CDR1 KGHDR and CDR2 SFDVKD. CDR3 in DNA: TGTGCCACCAGTGGGGTCAGGGGGTGTTCTGGAAACACCATATATTTT. The encoded protein is CATSGVRGCSGNTIYF.

The V and J genes are TRBV5-6 and TRBJ1-3; 7 nucleotides line up with TRBD1. The germline CDR1 and CDR2 sequences are SGHDT and YYEEEE. The CDR3 runs to 13 residues. Losses at the gene ends were 4 bases for V and 5 bases for J; bases not matched to a gene: 3. The CDR3 region is CASSATGRNTIYF. CDR3 nucleotide sequence: TGTGCCAGCAGCGCGACAGGGCGAAACACCATATATTTT.

The chain couples TRBV4-1 to TRBJ2-3; 12 bases are shared with TRBD2. CDR1 is MGHRA and CDR2 is YSYEKL in the germline V gene. The CDR3 sequence is 19 residues long. Losses at the gene ends were 2 bases for V and 0 bases for J; bases not matched to a gene: 9. DNA of the CDR3: TGCGCCAGCAGCCAATATCCTCAGACTAGCGGGGGAAGCACAGATACGCAGTATTTT. The encoded protein is CASSQYPQTSGGSTDTQYF.

The chain joins TRBV20-1 to TRBJ2-3; 7 positions match TRBD2. The CDR3 loop spans 14 amino acids. Germline lookup yields CDR1 DFQATT and CDR2 SNEGSKA (reference sequence). The ends lost 3 bases at V and 2 bases at J; junction bases unmatched: 5. CDR3 nucleotide sequence: TGCAGTGCTAGTAGTAGCGGGTACACAGATACGCAGTATTTT. Protein product: CSASSSGYTDTQYF.

V and J are TRBV6-4 and TRBJ2-7; D remains unclear. Trimming removed 7 bases at V and 3 bases at J, with 19 bases between. The CDR3 has 15 residues. Germline lookup yields CDR1 MRHNA and CDR2 SNTAGT. The CDR3 is CASIITEPEIYEQYF. Here the CDR3 DNA reads TGTGCCAGCATCATTACTGAGCCTGAAATCTACGAGCAGTACTTC.

The chain links TRBV11-2 to TRBJ2-1; 8 bases map to TRBD2. The CDR3 covers 17 residues. The J segment lost 4 bases and the V segment lost 5 bases, leaving 13 bases of the junction unmatched. Germline CDR1 is SGHAT and CDR2 is FQNNGV. The CDR3 coding sequence is TGTGCCAGCAGCAAACAGTCCGGGGGGGTGATTTACAATGAGCAGTTCTTC. This codes for CASSKQSGGVIYNEQFF. The full variable domain, with the rest looked up from reference TRBV11-2 and TRBJ2-1, is EAGVAQSPRYKIIEKRQSVAFWCNPISGHATLYWYQQILGQGPKLLIQFQNNGVVDDSQLPKDRFSAERLKGVDSTLKIQPAKLEDSAVYLCASSKQSGGVIYNEQFFGPGTRLTVL.

The chain is built from TRBV27 and TRBJ2-2; 8 bases fit TRBD2. J lost 0 bases, V lost 1 base, and 10 bases had no gene match. The CDR3 extends over 19 amino acids. The V gene's germline CDR1 is MNHEY and CDR2 SMNVEV (reference sequence). The CDR3 loop reads CASSLFPQGSGANTGELFF. The CDR3 DNA is TGTGCCAGCAGTTTATTCCCACAGGGTAGCGGGGCGAACACCGGGGAGCTGTTTTTT.

The chain uses TRBV3-1 (or the pseudogene TRBV3-2) and TRBJ2-1; TRBD2 matches 8 bases. V lost 0 bases to trimming and J lost 10 bases; unmatched junction nucleotides: 14. The CDR3 runs 17 residues. Germline assignment: CDR1 LGHDT and CDR2 YNNKEL (reference sequence). The CDR3 loop reads CASSQDVDAGGNREQFF. The CDR3 DNA reads TGTGCCAGCAGCCAAGATGTAGATGCGGGGGGCAATAGAGAGCAGTTCTTC.

The rearrangement uses TRBV6-6 and TRBJ1-6; D possibly corresponds to TRBD1 (5 bases). Trimming cost V 0 bases and J 8 bases, with 14 bases left between them. The length of the CDR3 is 16 residues. Germline V gives CDR1 MNHNY, CDR2 SVGAGI (reference sequence). The CDR3 reads CASSYSGGPYDSPLHF. The CDR3 region has the DNA TGTGCCAGCAGTTACTCGGGGGGACCTTACGATTCACCCCTCCACTTT.

The CDR3, as DNA: TGTGCCAGCAGTTTTCTTTTAGCGGGGAACTCTGGGGCCAACGTCCTGACTTTC. Translation gives CASSFLLAGNSGANVLTF. This rearrangement joins TRBV27 to TRBJ2-6; 8 bases line up with TRBD2. CDR1 is MNHEY and CDR2 is SMNVEV in the germline V gene (reference sequence). V lost 3 bases and J lost 0; bases outside the gene matches: 7. CDR3 length: 18 amino acids.

The V and J genes are TRBV5-1 and TRBJ1-1, with 8 nucleotides matching TRBD1. CDR1 and CDR2 (germline): SGHRS, YFSETQ. The CDR3 contains 17 residues. The junction had 12 bases not matched to a gene; V was cut back by 5 bases and J by 0 bases. This chain's CDR3 is CASREDRGLLLNTEAFF. The CDR3 bases are TGCGCCAGCAGAGAAGACAGGGGCCTTTTGTTGAACACTGAAGCTTTCTTT.

The rearrangement joins TRBV27 to TRBJ2-7; D remains ambiguous. V was shortened by 5 bases and J by 4 bases, with 21 bases between the two germline ends. The CDR3 runs 16 residues. Per germline, CDR1 MNHEY and CDR2 SMNVEV (reference sequence). CDR3 DNA: TGTGCCAGCAGTACTGACCGACACGGCCTTTTGTACGAGCAGTACTTC. Protein sequence: CASSTDRHGLLYEQYF.

As for this clone: Relative to the germline gene, one junction end is altered; a read error may explain this. This sequence joins TRBV10-3 and TRBJ1-2; TRBD1 might be the D (5 bases). The length of the CDR3 is 14 residues. CDR1 and CDR2 from the germline V gene are ENHRY and SYGVKD. CDR3 protein: CAIGSSGANYGYTF. The CDR3 DNA reads TGTGCCATCGGGTCGTCTGGGGCTAATTATGGCTACACCTTC.

Comments on this clone: This sample includes further DNA sequences coding for the same CDR3. V is TRBV7-9 and J is TRBJ1-6; TRBD1 aligns across 9 bases. CDR1 and CDR2 (germline): SEHNR, FQNEAQ (reference sequence). Trimming took 5 bases from V and 10 from J; bases not matched to a gene: 6. The CDR3 extends over 14 amino acids. For the CDR3, the DNA is TGTGCCAGCAGCCTCCCGGGACAGGGATCACCCCTCCACTTT. This codes for CASSLPGQGSPLHF.

V and J are TRBV19 and TRBJ2-3; D gene uncertain. The germline CDR1 and CDR2 sequences are LNHDA and SQIVND (reference sequence). The CDR3 totals 13 residues. Trimming cost V 4 bases and J 0 bases, with 5 bases left between them. CDR3: CASSKQSTDTQYF. In nucleotides, the CDR3 is TGTGCCAGTAGTAAACAGAGCACAGATACGCAGTATTTT.